This TCR beta chain was found in a study of blood T cell repertoires in COVID-19. In the study overall: The cDNA or gDNA used as material had been derived from T cells, B-cell-depleted T cells, or PBMCs.

The germline V gene has CDR1 SGHRS and CDR2 YFSETQ. There are 15 residues in the CDR3. The V segment lost 0 bases and the J segment 8 bases; nucleotides outside the gene matches: 8. The protocol was immunoSEQ multiplex PCR, while the TCRdb copy is restricted to in-frame clones and leaves out a portion. This table holds around 40,000 clones, roughly 85% found once. This clone was recorded only once. The sample was peripheral blood. The rearrangement links TRBV5-1 to TRBJ1-2, with 9 positions matching TRBD1. The source of this sequence is a human donor in a cohort sampled during active COVID-19. CDR3 sequence (DNA): TGCGCCAGCAGCTTGGCCGAGGGACAGGGTGGAGGCTACACCTTC. This translates into CASSLAEGQGGGYTF.